This T cell receptor (beta chain) was captured by sequencing in a study of tumor and adjacent non-tumor tissue in lung cancer. Findings and caveats of the study: Significantly higher TCR diversity was found in tumor than normal lung. In normal lung, the top 100 clones were significantly more dominant than in tumor.

A modified ARM-PCR protocol with three rounds of nested PCR amplified TCRbeta. MiXCR was run by TCRdb on the multiplex PCR reads, yielding one entry per CDR3 protein. The sample comprises approximately 68,000 distinct CDR3 sequences, less than 80% of which are singletons, and about 30% rests with the top ten. With regard to this clonotype: What it binds is not known.

No cell sorting was done before RNA was extracted from the tissue. Newly diagnosed lung cancer patients had thoracic surgery in China, August–late 2014, without prior chemotherapy. The ends were cut back, 8 bases at V and 8 bases at J, with 22 bases in the middle. The CDR3 has 13 amino acids. The germline V gene encodes CDR1 DFQATT and CDR2 SNEGSKA (reference sequence). The sequence came from a man in his sixties with non-small cell lung cancer. The rearrangement uses TRBV20-1 and TRBJ2-7; possibly TRBD2 for D (7 bases). Sequencing used lung tumor tissue. DNA of the CDR3: TGCAGTCCTTGGGGGCAGGGGACTAACAAGCAGTACTTC. Translating gives CSPWGQGTNKQYF.